This T cell receptor (beta chain) stems from a study of blood T cell repertoires in COVID-19. Overall study: From the United States, Italy and Spain came samples of acute and convalescent COVID-19.

This CDR3 region has 13 residues. The V gene end was trimmed by 4 bases and the J gene end by 10 bases; junction bases not matched to a gene: 6. Germline CDR1 and CDR2: MNHEY and SVGAGI. In the original processing: By means of reference gene primer amplification, nucleated cell counts were estimated. The data were produced by immunoSEQ multiplex PCR, yet TCRdb's version contains in-frame clones alone and is incomplete. The V and J calls and clone size are taken from that table; D and trimming were inferred from the DNA. The sample lists 350,000 or so clones; approximately 90% were seen once. Seattle cases were enrolled at active infection and followed longitudinally.

The chain joins TRBV6-5 to TRBJ2-1; 8 bases fit TRBD1. Input material: peripheral blood. The receptor's source is a woman in her twenties or thirties with COVID-19, enrolled during active disease. The chain's CDR3 is CASSFDRGYEQFF. As DNA, the CDR3 is TGTGCCAGCAGTTTTGACAGGGGTTACGAGCAGTTCTTC.